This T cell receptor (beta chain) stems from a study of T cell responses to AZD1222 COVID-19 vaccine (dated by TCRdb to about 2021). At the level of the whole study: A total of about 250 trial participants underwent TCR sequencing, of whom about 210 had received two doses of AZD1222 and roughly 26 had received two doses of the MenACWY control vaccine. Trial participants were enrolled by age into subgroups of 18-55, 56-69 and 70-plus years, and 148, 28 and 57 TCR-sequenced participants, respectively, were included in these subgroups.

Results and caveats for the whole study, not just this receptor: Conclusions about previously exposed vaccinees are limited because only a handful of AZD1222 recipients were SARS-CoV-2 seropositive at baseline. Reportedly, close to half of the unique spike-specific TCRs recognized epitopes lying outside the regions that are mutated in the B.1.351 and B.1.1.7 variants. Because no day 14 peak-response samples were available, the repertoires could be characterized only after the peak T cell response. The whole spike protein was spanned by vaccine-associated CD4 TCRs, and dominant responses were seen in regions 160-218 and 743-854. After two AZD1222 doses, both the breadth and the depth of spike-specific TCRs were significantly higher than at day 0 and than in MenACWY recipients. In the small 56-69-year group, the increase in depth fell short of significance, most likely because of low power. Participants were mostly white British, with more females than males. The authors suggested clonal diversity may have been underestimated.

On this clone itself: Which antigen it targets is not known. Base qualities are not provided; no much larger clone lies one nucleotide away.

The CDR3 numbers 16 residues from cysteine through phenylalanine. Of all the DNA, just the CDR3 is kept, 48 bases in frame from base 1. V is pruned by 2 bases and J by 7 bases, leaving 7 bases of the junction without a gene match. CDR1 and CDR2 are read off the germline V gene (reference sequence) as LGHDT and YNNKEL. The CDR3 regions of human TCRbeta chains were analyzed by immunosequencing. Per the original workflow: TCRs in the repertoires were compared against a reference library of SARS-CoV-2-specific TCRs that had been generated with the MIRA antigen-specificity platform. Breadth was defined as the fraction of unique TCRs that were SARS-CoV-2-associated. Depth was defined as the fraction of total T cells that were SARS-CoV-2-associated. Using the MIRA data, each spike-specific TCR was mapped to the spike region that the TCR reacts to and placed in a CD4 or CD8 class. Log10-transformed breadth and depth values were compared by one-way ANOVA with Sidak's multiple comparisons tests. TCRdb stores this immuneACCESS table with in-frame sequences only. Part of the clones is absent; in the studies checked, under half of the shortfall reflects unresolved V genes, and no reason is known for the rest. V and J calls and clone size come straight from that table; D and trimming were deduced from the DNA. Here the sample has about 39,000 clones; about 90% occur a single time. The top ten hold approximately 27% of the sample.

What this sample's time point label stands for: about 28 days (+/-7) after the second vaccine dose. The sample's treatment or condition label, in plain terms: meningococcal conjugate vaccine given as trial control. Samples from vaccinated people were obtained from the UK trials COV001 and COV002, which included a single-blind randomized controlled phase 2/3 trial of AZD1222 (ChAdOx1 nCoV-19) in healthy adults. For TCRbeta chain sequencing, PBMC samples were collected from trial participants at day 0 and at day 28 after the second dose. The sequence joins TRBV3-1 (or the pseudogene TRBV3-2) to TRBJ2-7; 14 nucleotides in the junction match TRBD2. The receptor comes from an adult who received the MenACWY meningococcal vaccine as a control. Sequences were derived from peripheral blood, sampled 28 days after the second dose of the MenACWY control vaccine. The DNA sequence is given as TGTGCCAGCAGCCAAAGGGGGACTAGCGGGAGTCGGGAGCAGTACTTC. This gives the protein CASSQRGTSGSREQYF.